The clone carrying this T cell receptor beta chain was observed a handful of times. Using its own MiXCR run on the 5' RACE reads, TCRdb lists one record per CDR3 protein. The repertoire holds roughly 620,000 distinct CDR3 sequences, with about 20% as singletons. After removal of 4 bases from V and 5 bases from J, the junction contained 11 bases not matched to a gene. This CDR3 region has 16 residues. Germline V gene sequence: CDR1 LGHNA, CDR2 YNFKEQ. This sample is drawn from a study of T-cell memory formation after mild COVID-19. This chain connects TRBV4-2 to TRBJ2-5; 9 bases map to TRBD1. The material sequenced was PBMCs or a T cell subset sorted from them (not recorded which). This clonotype originated in an adult woman who had mild COVID-19 (a few samples of this study predate the infection). Cell type and time point are not known. CDR3 in DNA: TGTGCCAGCAGCCCTCGGGACAGGGAGGGGTGGGAGACCCAGTACTTC. Translation: CASSPRDREGWETQYF.